A single sample is the source of the 21 T cell receptor beta chains below, sequenced in a study of identical twins. Each CDR3 protein is one row after TCRdb ran MiXCR on the 5' RACE reads. The top ten clones hold approximately 3% of a sample with some 560,000 distinct CDR3 sequences, 9% to 10% of them seen once. This sample was shared with a second study, whose subject was yellow fever vaccine responses in identical twins.

The sequencing sample was made of PBMCs. These receptors were obtained from a woman between 18 and 30 years old in good health.

This clonotype was detected only a few times. The V and J genes are TRBV10-1 and TRBJ2-2; tentative D call: TRBD1 (5 bases). Germline-derived CDR1 and CDR2 are WNHNN and SYGVQD (reference sequence). The V end was cut by 8 bases, the J end by 5 bases, with 12 bases between. This CDR3 comprises 13 residues. CDR3 protein: CASSQGETGELFF. CDR3 nucleotides: TGCGCCAGCTCCCAGGGCGAGACCGGGGAGCTGTTTTTT.

This clonotype was found many times. V usage is TRBV7-9 and J usage is TRBJ2-7; D possibly corresponds to TRBD1 (5 bases). Deletions cut 5 bases from V and 6 bases from J, with 17 bases between. CDR3 length equals 14 residues. In germline, CDR1 is SEHNR, CDR2 FQNEAQ (reference sequence). The CDR3 DNA follows: TGTGCCAGCAGCCCTCTAAGGGGTTCAGGCGAGCAGTACTTC. Its protein product is CASSPLRGSGEQYF.

The sample holds a few counts of this clonotype. V is TRBV20-1 and J is TRBJ2-3; 15 bases align to TRBD2. The CDR3 is made up of 15 amino acids. Germline V gene sequence: CDR1 DFQATT, CDR2 SNEGSKA (reference sequence). V gave up 5 bases and J gave up 5 bases; unmatched junction bases: 5. The chain's CDR3 is CSAGGLAGGRDTQYF. The CDR3, as DNA: TGCAGTGCTGGAGGACTAGCGGGGGGGAGAGATACGCAGTATTTT.

This clonotype has more than one count but fewer than ten. The rearrangement links TRBV7-9 to TRBJ2-7; 7 nucleotides align to TRBD1. There are 14 residues in the CDR3. The V segment lost 5 bases and the J segment 0 bases; nucleotides outside the gene matches: 4. Germline loops: CDR1 SEHNR, CDR2 FQNEAQ (reference sequence). The CDR3 region is CASSRDSNSYEQYF. In DNA form, the CDR3 reads TGTGCCAGCAGCCGGGACAGTAACTCCTACGAGCAGTACTTC.

This clonotype has a count of ten or more. V is TRBV5-1 and J is TRBJ2-3, with a weak D call TRBD2 (5 bases). V lost 1 base and J 2 bases, leaving 11 bases between the germline ends. CDR1 and CDR2 (germline): SGHRS, YFSETQ. The CDR3 is 15 residues long. The CDR3 DNA reads as TGCGCCAGCAGCTTGCAGCCGGGGTTCACAGATACGCAGTATTTT. Protein product: CASSLQPGFTDTQYF. The complete variable domain, with remaining parts taken from reference TRBV5-1 and TRBJ2-3, reads KAGVTQTPRYLIKTRGQQVTLSCSPISGHRSVSWYQQTPGQGLQFLFEYFSETQRNKGNFPGRFSGRQFSNSRSEMNVSTLELGDSALYLCASSLQPGFTDTQYFGPGTRLTVL.

This clonotype was seen a handful of times. The V call is TRBV5-1, the J call TRBJ2-5; D gene ambiguous. V was clipped by 0 bases and J by 4 bases, with 10 bases between them. From germline, CDR1 is SGHRS and CDR2 YFSETQ. The CDR3 is made up of 14 amino acids. Here the CDR3 reads CASSLAVPVETQYF. In nucleotides, the CDR3 is TGCGCCAGCAGCTTGGCCGTACCCGTAGAGACCCAGTACTTC.

V gene TRBV3-1 combines with J gene TRBJ2-1; 13 positions agree with TRBD2. Germline V gene lookup returns CDR1 LGHDT and CDR2 YNNKEL (reference sequence). Trimming cost V 9 bases and J 8 bases; bases outside gene matches: 7. There are 14 residues in the CDR3. CDR3 in amino acids: CASTGLAGEYEQFF. For the CDR3, the DNA is TGTGCCAGTACCGGACTAGCGGGAGAGTATGAGCAGTTCTTC.

V usage is TRBV10-3 and J usage is TRBJ2-1; possibly TRBD1 for D (6 bases). Deletions cut 2 bases from V and 2 bases from J, with 10 bases between. The length of the CDR3 is 15 residues. The V gene's germline CDR1 is ENHRY and CDR2 SYGVKD. The CDR3 sequence: CAISERTDPYNEQFF. The CDR3 bases are TGTGCCATCAGTGAGAGGACAGACCCCTACAATGAGCAGTTCTTC.

In nucleotides, the CDR3 is TGTGCCAGCAGTTACCGAATCGGGACTGACGGAATTAGCACAGATACGCAGTATTTT. Its protein is CASSYRIGTDGISTDTQYF. V gene TRBV6-2 or TRBV6-3 combines with J gene TRBJ2-3; tentatively, D is TRBD2 (6 bases). The germline CDR1 and CDR2 sequences are MNHEY and SVGEGT. Trimming removed 2 bases at V and 0 bases at J, with 21 bases between. The length of the CDR3 is 19 residues.

This clonotype was counted at least ten times. The rearrangement joins TRBV7-9 to TRBJ2-3; D gene ambiguous. V was clipped by 2 bases and J by 3 bases, with 15 bases between them. Germline CDR1 SEHNR, CDR2 FQNEAQ (reference sequence). The CDR3 has 16 residues. The CDR3 protein is CASSLRAGTHTDTQYF. The DNA of the CDR3 is TGTGCCAGCAGCTTACGGGCAGGCACACATACAGATACGCAGTATTTT.

The chain combines TRBV9 with TRBJ2-2; D is perhaps TRBD1 (5 bases). This CDR3 region has 14 residues. Between the trimmed V and J ends, which lost 0 bases and 6 bases, there was a span of 9 bases. The germline gives CDR1 SGDLS, CDR2 YYNGEE. CDR3 amino acids: CASSVEGRAGELFF. The DNA of the CDR3 is TGTGCCAGCAGCGTAGAGGGGCGCGCCGGGGAGCTGTTTTTT.

The chain carries TRBV5-6 and TRBJ2-2; 12 bases are a match to TRBD2. This CDR3 spans 16 amino acids. The germline V gene has CDR1 SGHDT and CDR2 YYEEEE. V was clipped by 9 bases and J by 6 bases; unmatched bases: 12. CDR3 in amino acids: CAIGPSSGRAPGELFF. CDR3 DNA: TGTGCCATCGGCCCCTCTAGCGGGAGGGCCCCCGGGGAGCTGTTTTTT.

This clonotype was found many times. The chain recombines TRBV20-1 with TRBJ2-1; D possibly corresponds to TRBD2 (5 bases). The length of the CDR3 is 15 residues. The germline V gene has CDR1 DFQATT and CDR2 SNEGSKA (reference sequence). Between the trimmed V and J ends, which lost 2 bases and 5 bases, there was a span of 16 bases. The CDR3, as DNA: TGCAGTGCTAGACGGCGGGCTCCCCCCCACAATGAGCAGTTCTTC. The encoded protein is CSARRRAPPHNEQFF.

This clonotype was found many times. V gene TRBV5-1 combines with J gene TRBJ2-3; tentatively, D is TRBD1 (6 bases). Trimming pared 1 base from V and 9 bases from J, leaving 15 bases between. The CDR3 is 14 amino acids. In germline, CDR1 is SGHRS, CDR2 YFSETQ. In DNA form, the CDR3 reads TGCGCCAGCAGCTTGAAACAGGGTGAGGACACGCAGTATTTT. Its protein is CASSLKQGEDTQYF.

This clonotype showed up many times. The CDR3 is CASSHGLAGGSYEQYF. The CDR3 DNA follows: TGTGCCAGCAGCCACGGACTAGCGGGAGGCTCCTACGAGCAGTACTTC. The chain carries TRBV7-2 and TRBJ2-7, with 14 nucleotides matching TRBD2. This CDR3 is built from 16 residues. After removal of 5 bases from V and 0 bases from J, the junction contained 3 bases not matched to a gene. Germline values: CDR1 SGHTA, CDR2 FQGNSA.

This clonotype was detected only a few times. This chain uses TRBV20-1 with TRBJ2-7, with TRBD2 matching over 8 bases. Germline CDR1 is DFQATT and CDR2 is SNEGSKA (reference sequence). This CDR3 comprises 11 residues. The trim removed 8 bases at V and 5 bases at J, leaving 5 bases unmatched. CDR3 sequence reads: CSPGRGDEQYF. The CDR3 region has the DNA TGCAGTCCGGGGCGGGGGGACGAGCAGTACTTC.

The J gene is TRBJ2-5, the V gene TRBV27, with D perhaps assigned TRBD1 or TRBD2 (7 bases each). CDR1 and CDR2 (germline): MNHEY, SMNVEV (reference sequence). Trimming left V 6 bases short and J 7 bases short, with 30 bases between. CDR3 length: 18 amino acids. The CDR3 nucleotides read TGTGCCAGCAGCTCGCCGGGGGAGGGGGCCTCCAATTGGGGGACCCAGTACTTC. As protein: CASSSPGEGASNWGTQYF.

Many counts were recorded for this clonotype. The J gene is TRBJ2-3, the V gene TRBV3-1; D is possibly TRBD2 (5 bases). The CDR3 has 16 amino acids. V lost 4 bases and J lost 5, with 19 bases in between. In germline, CDR1 is LGHDT, CDR2 YNNKEL (reference sequence). CDR3 in amino acids: CASSPASGHPGDTQYF. DNA of the CDR3: TGTGCCAGCAGCCCGGCGAGCGGCCACCCGGGAGATACGCAGTATTTT.

This clonotype has a handful of counts. V gene TRBV3-1 combines with J gene TRBJ2-2; possible D gene TRBD2, 6 bases. Looked up from germline, CDR1 is LGHDT and CDR2 is YNNKEL (reference sequence). Trimming removed 4 bases from V and 4 bases from J, with 19 bases in between. This CDR3 has 17 residues. In DNA form, the CDR3 reads TGTGCCAGCAGCCTCAACGGCATGGGGGGTGGCACCGGGGAGCTGTTTTTT. Its protein product is CASSLNGMGGGTGELFF.

The V gene is TRBV6-2 or TRBV6-3, the J gene TRBJ2-3; 10 positions agree with TRBD2. The CDR3 loop spans 16 amino acids. Losses at the gene ends were 5 bases for V and 5 bases for J; bases not matched to a gene: 10. Looked up from germline, CDR1 is MNHEY and CDR2 is SVGEGT. CDR3 protein: CASSKLAGVEKDTQYF. In DNA, the CDR3 is TGTGCCAGCAGTAAGCTAGCGGGAGTTGAGAAAGATACGCAGTATTTT.

This clonotype was seen only a few times. This chain joins TRBV7-9 and TRBJ2-5; D not resolved. Per germline, CDR1 SEHNR and CDR2 FQNEAQ (reference sequence). This CDR3 is 13 amino acids long. Trimming removed 3 bases at V and 3 bases at J, with 8 bases between. As DNA, the CDR3 is TGTGCCAGCAGCTTGGTCAGAGAAGAGACCCAGTACTTC. Translating gives CASSLVREETQYF.